This T cell receptor beta chain comes out of a study of response to subunit inactivated influenza vaccine. This CDR3 comprises 14 residues. CDR1 is SNHLY, CDR2 FYNNEI, per germline. Trimming took off 6 bases at V and 0 bases at J, with 9 bases between the two ends. Of note for this clonotype: Its antigen is undetermined.

Study-wide results and caveats: Authors suggested each seasonal influenza vaccination recruits few new T cells.

Via MiXCR, TCRdb re-called the RT-PCR reads, giving one row per CDR3 protein. The sample gives 700,000 to 900,000 distinct CDR3 sequences, 21% of which show up once; 10% is in the top ten. This sequence joins TRBV2 and TRBJ1-5; no clear D gene. The receptor's source is a man aged 45-65 years who received an inactivated influenza vaccine. Sample: PBMCs from blood, taken roughly 5 days after vaccination. Here the CDR3 reads CASSGVSSNQPQHF. The CDR3 nucleotides are TGTGCCAGCAGCGGAGTATCTAGCAATCAGCCCCAGCATTTT.